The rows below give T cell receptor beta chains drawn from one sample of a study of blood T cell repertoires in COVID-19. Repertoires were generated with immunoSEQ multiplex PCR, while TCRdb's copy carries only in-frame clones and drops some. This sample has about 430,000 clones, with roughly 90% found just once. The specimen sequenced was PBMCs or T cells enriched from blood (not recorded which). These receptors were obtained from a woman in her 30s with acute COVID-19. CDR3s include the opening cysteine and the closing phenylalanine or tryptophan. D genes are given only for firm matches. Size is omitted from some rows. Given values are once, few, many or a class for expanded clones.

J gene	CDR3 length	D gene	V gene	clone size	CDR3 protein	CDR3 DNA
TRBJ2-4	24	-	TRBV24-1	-	CATSDLLTVERSPPRSGAKNIQYF	TGTGCCACCAGTGATTTGCTAACCGTAGAGAGGTCCCCCCCCCGTTCTGGAGCCAAAAACATTCAGTACTTC
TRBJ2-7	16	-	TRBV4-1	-	CASSQVTGTSTYEQYF	TGCGCCAGCAGCCAAGTCACCGGGACTTCAACCTACGAGCAGTACTTC
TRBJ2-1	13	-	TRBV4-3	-	CASSQEAEDEQFF	TGCGCCAGCAGCCAAGAGGCAGAAGATGAGCAGTTCTTC
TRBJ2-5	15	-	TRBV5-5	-	CASSFYSGYQETQYF	TGTGCCAGCAGCTTCTACAGCGGGTACCAAGAGACCCAGTACTTC
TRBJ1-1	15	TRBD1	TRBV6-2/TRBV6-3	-	CASSLTGGARTEAFF	TGTGCCAGCAGTCTCACAGGGGGCGCCCGCACTGAAGCTTTCTTT
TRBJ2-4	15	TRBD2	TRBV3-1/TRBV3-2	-	CASSHGGVAKNIQYF	TGTGCCAGCAGCCATGGGGGGGTGGCCAAAAACATTCAGTACTTC
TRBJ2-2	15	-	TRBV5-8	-	CASSLVQTLTGELFF	TGTGCCAGCAGCTTGGTGCAGACTTTAACCGGGGAGCTGTTTTTT
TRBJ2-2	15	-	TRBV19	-	CASSIRGTNTGELFF	TGTGCCAGTAGTATTCGGGGAACGAACACCGGGGAGCTGTTTTTT
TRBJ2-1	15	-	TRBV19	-	CASSIERSSYNEQFF	TGTGCCAGTAGTATAGAGCGGAGCTCCTACAATGAGCAGTTCTTC
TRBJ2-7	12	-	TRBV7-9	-	CASSGRAYEQYF	TGTGCCAGCAGTGGCAGGGCCTACGAGCAGTACTTC
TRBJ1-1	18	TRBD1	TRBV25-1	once	CASSESPGQGALVTEAFF	TGTGCCAGCAGTGAATCCCCGGGACAGGGGGCCTTAGTCACTGAAGCTTTCTTT
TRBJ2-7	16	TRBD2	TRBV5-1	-	CASSSILAGGPYEQYF	TGCGCCAGCAGCTCCATTCTAGCGGGGGGACCCTACGAGCAGTACTTC
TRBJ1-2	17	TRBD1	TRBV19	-	CASSKTGGSSVNYGYTF	TGTGCCAGTAGTAAAACAGGGGGGAGTTCGGTAAACTATGGCTACACCTTC
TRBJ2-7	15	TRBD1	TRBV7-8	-	CASSSPGTGLYEQYF	TGTGCCAGCAGCTCACCCGGGACAGGACTCTACGAGCAGTACTTC
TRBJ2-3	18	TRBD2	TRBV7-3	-	CASSPRPLAGGGADTQYF	TGTGCCAGCAGCCCTCGGCCCCTAGCGGGGGGTGGGGCAGATACGCAGTATTTT
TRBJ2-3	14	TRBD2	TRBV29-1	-	CSVSLAGGSDTQYF	TGCAGCGTTTCACTAGCGGGGGGCTCAGATACGCAGTATTTT
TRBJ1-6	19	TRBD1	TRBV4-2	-	CASSHVRGQGATYNSPLHF	TGTGCCAGCAGCCATGTTAGAGGACAGGGGGCAACCTATAATTCACCCCTCCACTTT
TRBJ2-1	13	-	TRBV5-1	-	CASSLGPGDEQFF	TGCGCCAGCAGCTTAGGGCCAGGGGATGAGCAGTTCTTC